The present TCR beta chain was sequenced within a study of siplizumab effects on memory and regulatory T cells. From germline, CDR1 is LNHDA and CDR2 SQIVND (reference sequence). V lost 3 bases and J 7 bases, leaving 16 bases between the germline ends. The length of the CDR3 is 14 residues. Measured with immunoSEQ multiplex PCR; TCRdb has only the in-frame clones, and not every one. Here the sample spans 87,000 or so clones, 94% being singletons. The sample consisted of non-Treg CD4+ T cells sorted from blood. This chain links TRBV19 with TRBJ2-7, with D unresolved. The TCR sequence derives from a human donor in good health. As DNA, the CDR3 is TGTGCCAGTAGTATGACTCATAGGGATCGGGAGCAGTACTTC. It is translated as CASSMTHRDREQYF.